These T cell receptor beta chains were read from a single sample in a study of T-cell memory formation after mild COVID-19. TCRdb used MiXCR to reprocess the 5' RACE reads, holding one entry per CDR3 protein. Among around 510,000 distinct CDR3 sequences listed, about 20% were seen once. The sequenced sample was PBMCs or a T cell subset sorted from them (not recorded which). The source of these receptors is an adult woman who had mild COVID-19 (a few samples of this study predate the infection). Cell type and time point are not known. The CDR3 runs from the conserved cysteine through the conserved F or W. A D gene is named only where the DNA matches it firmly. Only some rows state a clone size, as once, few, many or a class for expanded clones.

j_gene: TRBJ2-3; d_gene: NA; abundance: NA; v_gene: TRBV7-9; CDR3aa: CASSSRTDFKQYF; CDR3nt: TGTGCCAGCAGCTCGAGGACCGACTTCAAGCAGTATTTT
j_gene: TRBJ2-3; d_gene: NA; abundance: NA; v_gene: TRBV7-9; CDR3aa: CASSSSLGGVTDTQYF; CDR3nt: TGTGCCAGCAGCTCGAGCCTCGGGGGAGTCACAGATACGCAGTATTTT
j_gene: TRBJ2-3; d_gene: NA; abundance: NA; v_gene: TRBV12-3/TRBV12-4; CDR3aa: CASSFSSESTDTQYF; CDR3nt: TGTGCCAGCAGTTTTAGTAGTGAGAGTACAGATACGCAGTATTTT
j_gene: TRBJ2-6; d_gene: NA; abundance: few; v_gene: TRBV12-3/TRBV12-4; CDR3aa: CASSFLSPGANVLTF; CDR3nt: TGTGCCAGCAGTTTTCTAAGTCCTGGGGCCAACGTCCTGACTTTC
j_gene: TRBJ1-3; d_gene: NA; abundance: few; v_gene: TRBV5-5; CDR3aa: CASSLGRARFVSGNTIYF; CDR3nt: TGTGCCAGCAGCTTGGGTAGGGCCCGGTTTGTCTCTGGAAACACCATATATTTT
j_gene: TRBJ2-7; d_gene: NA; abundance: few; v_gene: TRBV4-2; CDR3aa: CASSQDPKWTGEQYF; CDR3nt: TGTGCCAGCAGCCAAGATCCCAAATGGACGGGCGAGCAGTACTTC
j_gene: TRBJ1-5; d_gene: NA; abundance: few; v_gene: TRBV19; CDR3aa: CASSMFGGGDQPQHF; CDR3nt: TGTGCCAGTAGTATGTTTGGAGGGGGAGATCAGCCCCAGCATTTT
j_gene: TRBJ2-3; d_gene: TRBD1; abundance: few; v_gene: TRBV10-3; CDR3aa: CAITGGNGRDTQYF; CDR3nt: TGTGCCATCACAGGGGGCAACGGGCGAGATACGCAGTATTTT
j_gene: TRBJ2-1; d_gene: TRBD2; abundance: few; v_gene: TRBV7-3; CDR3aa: CASSLTLAGGNNEQFF; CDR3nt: TGTGCCAGCAGCTTAACACTAGCGGGGGGGAACAATGAGCAGTTCTTC
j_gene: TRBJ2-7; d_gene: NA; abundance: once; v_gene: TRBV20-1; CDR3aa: CSARSRDWAGYF; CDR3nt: TGCAGTGCTAGATCGCGGGACTGGGCTGGGTACTTC
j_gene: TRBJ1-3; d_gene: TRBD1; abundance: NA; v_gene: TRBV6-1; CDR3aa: CASSGGTETGNTIYF; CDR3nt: TGTGCCAGCAGTGGAGGGACAGAAACTGGAAACACCATATATTTT
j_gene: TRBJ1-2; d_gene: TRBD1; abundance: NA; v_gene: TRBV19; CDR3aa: CASSLGDSSFNYGYTF; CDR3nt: TGTGCCAGTAGTCTTGGGGACAGCAGTTTTAACTATGGCTACACCTTC
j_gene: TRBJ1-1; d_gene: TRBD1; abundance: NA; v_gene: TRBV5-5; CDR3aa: CASRLDYRGYTEAFF; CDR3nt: TGTGCCAGCAGACTTGATTACAGGGGGTACACTGAAGCTTTCTTT
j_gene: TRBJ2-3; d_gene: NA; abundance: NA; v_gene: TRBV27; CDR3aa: CASSSLPLTDTQYF; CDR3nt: TGTGCCAGCAGTTCCCTCCCCCTCACAGATACGCAGTATTTT